This T cell receptor beta chain was sequenced for a study of blood T cell repertoires in COVID-19. Study at large: Both acute and convalescent COVID-19 samples were obtained from the United States, Italy and Spain.

Study processing details: Amplifying reference gene primers gave estimates of nucleated cell counts. Sequenced by immunoSEQ multiplex PCR; TCRdb stores in-frame clones only, minus some. That table supplies the V and J calls and clone size; D and trimming were determined from the DNA. The sample has fewer than 450,000 clones; 88% are singletons. The CDR3 extends over 13 amino acids. V gave up 6 bases and J gave up 0 bases, with 6 bases separating them. Germline CDR1 is MNHEY and CDR2 is SVGAGI. This sequence joins TRBV6-5 and TRBJ1-3, with D perhaps matching TRBD1 (6 bases). Sequenced: PBMCs or T cells enriched from blood (not recorded which). This TCR was sampled from a woman between 18 and 30 years old who had recovered from COVID-19. The DNA for the CDR3 is TGTGCCAGCAGAGGGGGCTCTGGAAACACCATATATTTT. The encoded protein is CASRGGSGNTIYF.